These T cell receptor beta chains were read from a single sample in a study of blood T cell repertoires in COVID-19. Libraries were prepared by immunoSEQ multiplex PCR; TCRdb keeps only in-frame clonotypes and omits some of them. The sample lists over 110,000 clones, 87% occurring once. The material sequenced was PBMCs or T cells enriched from blood (not recorded which). The receptors were gathered from a man in his 60s who had recovered from COVID-19. Both conserved end residues are part of each CDR3. A D gene is named only where the DNA matches it firmly. Part of the rows lack a size; the others show once, few, many or a class for expanded clones.

d_gene	v_gene	abundance	j_gene	CDR3aa
.	TRBV10-3	.	TRBJ2-7	CAITQVKGTGGLDEQYF
.	TRBV7-9	once	TRBJ1-1	CASSLNLRVTEAFF
.	TRBV10-3	.	TRBJ2-3	CAISGRDTRDTQYF
TRBD2	TRBV6-1	.	TRBJ2-3	CASSARLAGSADTQYF
TRBD2	TRBV10-3	.	TRBJ2-2	CASQGGGDTGELFF
.	TRBV5-5	.	TRBJ1-2	CASSSGSNYGYTF
TRBD1	TRBV28	.	TRBJ1-6	CATSGQGNSPLHF
TRBD2	TRBV19	.	TRBJ2-1	CASTPGTTYNEQFF
.	TRBV13	.	TRBJ1-6	CASSLQAGNSPLHF
TRBD2	TRBV7-3	once	TRBJ2-5	CASSSGVAGPGETQYF
.	TRBV5-1	.	TRBJ1-5	CASSPDSYSNQPQHF
TRBD1	TRBV2	.	TRBJ1-5	CASRNRGANQPQHF
TRBD2	TRBV7-9	.	TRBJ2-1	CASSLSGISYNEQFF
.	TRBV6-1	.	TRBJ2-4	CASSDQGAKNIQYF
.	TRBV10-3	.	TRBJ2-5	CATRQAQETQYF
TRBD1	TRBV2	.	TRBJ2-7	CASSVEGARNEQYF
TRBD1	TRBV6-5	.	TRBJ1-4	CASRRDSHNEKLFF
.	TRBV10-1	.	TRBJ2-1	CASSKATGTVYNEQFF
.	TRBV5-1	.	TRBJ2-7	CASSLGYTDEQYF
TRBD2	TRBV7-8	.	TRBJ2-3	CASIVAGNTDTQYF
.	TRBV11-2	.	TRBJ1-4	CASTFGAGAVGEKLFF